Sequencing of this T cell receptor beta chain was carried out in a study of blood T cells in healthy people across ages. Broader study findings: Strong correlation existed between TCR beta diversity and naive T cell percentage. While age rose, TCR beta diversity per million T cells dropped in a roughly linear way.

This clonotype showed up many times. Its specificity is unknown. Trimming took off 2 bases at V and 13 bases at J, with 9 bases between the two ends. CDR1 is MNHEY and CDR2 is SVGEGT in the germline V gene. CDR3 length equals 11 residues. Alongside a J-beta primer mix, a sample-barcoded 5' primer served in a second PCR lasting about 6 to 12 cycles. One entry per CDR3 protein results from TCRdb running MiXCR on the 5' RACE reads. The sample shows about 570,000 distinct CDR3 sequences, roughly 28% of them seen only once. The chain uses TRBV6-2 or TRBV6-3 and TRBJ2-4; a possible D gene is TRBD1 (7 bases). The specimen sequenced was blood. This clonotype originated in a woman aged 70-85 years in good health. This CDR3 reads CASSYQGGQYF. CDR3 bases: TGTGCCAGCAGTTACCAGGGGGGCCAGTACTTC.